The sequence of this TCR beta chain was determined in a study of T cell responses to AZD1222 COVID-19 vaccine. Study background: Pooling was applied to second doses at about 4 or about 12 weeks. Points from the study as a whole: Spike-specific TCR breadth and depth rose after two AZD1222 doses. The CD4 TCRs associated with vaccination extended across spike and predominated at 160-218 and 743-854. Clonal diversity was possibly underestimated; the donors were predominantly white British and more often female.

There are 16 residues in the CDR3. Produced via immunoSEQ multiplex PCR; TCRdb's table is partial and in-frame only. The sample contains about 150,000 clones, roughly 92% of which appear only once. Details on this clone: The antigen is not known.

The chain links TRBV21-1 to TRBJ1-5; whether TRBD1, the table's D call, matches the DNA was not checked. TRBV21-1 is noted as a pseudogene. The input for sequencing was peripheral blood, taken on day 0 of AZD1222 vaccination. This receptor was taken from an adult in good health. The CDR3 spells CASSKAKGYLNQPQHF. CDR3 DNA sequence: TGTGCCAGCAGCAAAGCGAAGGGGTACCTCAATCAGCCCCAGCATTTT.